Following are 13 T cell receptor beta chains from one sample sequenced in a study of cytomegalovirus exposure and HLA in healthy donors. The PCR made use of 60 Vbeta and 13 Jbeta primers. The assay was immunoSEQ multiplex PCR, and TCRdb's table has in-frame clones only and misses some. The table shows some 130,000 clones, with approximately 80% occurring only once. Source material: PBMCs. The receptor set was obtained from a woman between 35 and 50 years old in good health and CMV-seronegative.

The chain is built from TRBV7-2 and TRBJ1-4, with TRBD1 identical over 8 bases. The V and J ends lost 4 bases and 4 bases, in that order; junction bases with no gene match: 2. The CDR3 is 14 amino acids. Per germline, CDR1 SGHTA and CDR2 FQGNSA. In DNA, the CDR3 is TGTGCCAGCAGCTACAGGGGGTTTAATGAAAAACTGTTTTTT. Translating gives CASSYRGFNEKLFF.

The V gene is TRBV7-9, the J gene TRBJ1-1; D call uncertain. CDR3 length: 11 residues. Between the trimmed V and J ends, which lost 1 base and 8 bases, there was a span of 5 bases. The germline gives CDR1 SEHNR, CDR2 FQNEAQ (reference sequence). The CDR3 nucleotides are TGTGCCAGCAGCTTAGAATCGGAAGCTTTCTTT. It encodes CASSLESEAFF.

This clone was found once. The J gene is TRBJ2-2, the V gene TRBV28, with D maybe TRBD2 (7 bases). The V gene's germline CDR1 is MDHEN and CDR2 SYDVKM. Trimming left V 5 bases short and J 4 bases short, with 20 bases between. The length of the CDR3 is 17 residues. CDR3 sequence: CASSAHRGAPGTGELFF. As DNA, the CDR3 is TGTGCCAGCAGTGCCCATCGGGGGGCCCCCGGCACCGGGGAGCTGTTTTTT.

This chain joins TRBV5-4 and TRBJ1-4; D possibly corresponds to TRBD1 (6 bases). Trimming took off 0 bases at V and 8 bases at J, with 11 bases between the two ends. From germline, CDR1 is SGHNT and CDR2 YYREEE (reference sequence). The CDR3 is 14 amino acids. CDR3 residues: CASSLAQGTEKLFF. DNA of the CDR3: TGTGCCAGCAGCTTGGCTCAGGGGACGGAAAAACTGTTTTTT. The full variable domain, in which reference TRBV5-4 and TRBJ1-4 provide the parts outside the CDR3, is ETGVTQSPTHLIKTRGQQVTLRCSSQSGHNTVSWYQQALGQGPQFIFQYYREEENGRGNFPPRFSGLQFPNYSSELNVNALELDDSALYLCASSLAQGTEKLFFGSGTQLSVL.

This clone appeared a few times. The chain uses TRBV6-5 and TRBJ1-3; D may be TRBD1 (5 bases). Germline CDR1 and CDR2: MNHEY and SVGAGI. V lost 6 bases and J 2 bases, leaving 14 bases between the germline ends. The CDR3 runs 15 residues. Written as DNA, the CDR3 is TGTGCCAGCAGCCCACAGGCTACAACTGGAAACACCATATATTTT. Amino acids: CASSPQATTGNTIYF.

The rearrangement links TRBV27 to TRBJ1-2, with a weak D call TRBD1 (6 bases). With 0 bases removed from V and 2 bases from J, the gap between germline ends came to 10 bases. The CDR3 loop spans 15 amino acids. Germline V CDR1 and CDR2: MNHEY, SMNVEV (reference sequence). The CDR3 DNA follows: TGTGCCAGCAGTTTATCAGGGAGGGGGAACTATGGCTACACCTTC. This gives the protein CASSLSGRGNYGYTF.

Only a few counts were recorded for this clone. The chain joins TRBV4-3 to TRBJ1-2, with D possibly being TRBD1 (6 bases). CDR1 and CDR2 from the germline V gene are LGHNA and YSLEER. The germline V and J ends were trimmed by 2 bases and 6 bases, with 22 bases remaining between them. CDR3 length: 17 amino acids. CDR3: CASSQPQGQGLGDGYTF. The CDR3 DNA follows: TGCGCCAGCAGCCAACCCCAAGGGCAGGGGCTGGGGGATGGCTACACCTTC.

V and J are TRBV5-4 and TRBJ2-3; possible D gene TRBD1, 6 bases. V was clipped by 4 bases and J by 1 base, with 10 bases between them. The CDR3 extends over 14 amino acids. CDR1 and CDR2 (germline): SGHNT, YYREEE (reference sequence). CDR3 protein: CASSARQGTDTQYF. CDR3 sequence (DNA): TGTGCCAGCAGCGCCAGACAGGGCACAGATACGCAGTATTTT. Variable domain in full (rest from reference TRBV5-4 and TRBJ2-3): ETGVTQSPTHLIKTRGQQVTLRCSSQSGHNTVSWYQQALGQGPQFIFQYYREEENGRGNFPPRFSGLQFPNYSSELNVNALELDDSALYLCASSARQGTDTQYFGPGTRLTVL.

This rearrangement joins TRBV18 to TRBJ2-7, with 8 bases lining up with TRBD1. CDR3 length equals 15 residues. J lost 2 bases, V lost 3 bases, and 6 bases had no gene match. The germline V gene encodes CDR1 KGHSH and CDR2 LQKENI. The chain's CDR3 is CASSPDGQGTYEQYF. In DNA form, the CDR3 reads TGTGCCAGCTCACCGGACGGACAGGGAACCTACGAGCAGTACTTC.

This sequence joins TRBV28 and TRBJ2-5; 8 nucleotides agree with TRBD2. This CDR3 has 15 residues. Germline assignment: CDR1 MDHEN and CDR2 SYDVKM. Trimming cost V 6 bases and J 5 bases; bases outside gene matches: 11. The CDR3 here is CASSLGTPGGETQYF. The CDR3 nucleotides are TGTGCCAGCAGCCTGGGGACTCCGGGAGGGGAGACCCAGTACTTC.

The chain combines TRBV18 with TRBJ1-4; TRBD1 is a possible D gene (5 bases). The CDR3 contains 15 residues. CDR1 is KGHSH, CDR2 LQKENI, per germline. Trimming cost V 4 bases and J 8 bases, with 17 bases left between them. In DNA, the CDR3 is TGTGCCAGCTCACTTCAGGGTGTGGATAGGGAAAAACTGTTTTTT. Translation gives CASSLQGVDREKLFF.

The V call is TRBV23-1, the J call TRBJ2-7, with D uncertain. TRBV23-1 is an ORF; its function is uncertain. The ends were cut back, 3 bases at V and 1 base at J, with 7 bases in the middle. The CDR3 contains 13 residues. CDR3 loop: CASSHPGSYEQYF. The CDR3 DNA sequence: TGCGCCAGCAGTCATCCAGGATCCTACGAGCAGTACTTC.

V and J are TRBV30 and TRBJ2-3; 12 bases map to TRBD2. Germline CDR1 GTSNPN, CDR2 SVGIG (reference sequence). After removal of 0 bases from V and 6 bases from J, the junction contained 10 bases not matched to a gene. The CDR3 covers 17 residues. CDR3 DNA sequence: TGTGCCTGGAGTGTTACTAGCGGGGGGCCCGAGGGGGATACGCAGTATTTT. This translates into CAWSVTSGGPEGDTQYF.